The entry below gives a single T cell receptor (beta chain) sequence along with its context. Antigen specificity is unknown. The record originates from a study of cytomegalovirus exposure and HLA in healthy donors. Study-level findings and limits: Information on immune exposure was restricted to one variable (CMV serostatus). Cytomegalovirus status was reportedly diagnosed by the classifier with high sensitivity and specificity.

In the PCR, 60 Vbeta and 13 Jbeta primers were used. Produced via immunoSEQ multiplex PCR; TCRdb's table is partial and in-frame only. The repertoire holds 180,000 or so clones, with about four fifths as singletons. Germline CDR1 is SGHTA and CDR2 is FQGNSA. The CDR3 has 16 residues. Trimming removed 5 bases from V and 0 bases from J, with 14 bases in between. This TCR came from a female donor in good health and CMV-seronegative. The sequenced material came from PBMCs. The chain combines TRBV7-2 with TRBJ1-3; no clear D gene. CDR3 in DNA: TGTGCCAGCAGCCTCCGGCCTAGGATCTCTGGAAACACCATATATTTT. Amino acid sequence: CASSLRPRISGNTIYF.